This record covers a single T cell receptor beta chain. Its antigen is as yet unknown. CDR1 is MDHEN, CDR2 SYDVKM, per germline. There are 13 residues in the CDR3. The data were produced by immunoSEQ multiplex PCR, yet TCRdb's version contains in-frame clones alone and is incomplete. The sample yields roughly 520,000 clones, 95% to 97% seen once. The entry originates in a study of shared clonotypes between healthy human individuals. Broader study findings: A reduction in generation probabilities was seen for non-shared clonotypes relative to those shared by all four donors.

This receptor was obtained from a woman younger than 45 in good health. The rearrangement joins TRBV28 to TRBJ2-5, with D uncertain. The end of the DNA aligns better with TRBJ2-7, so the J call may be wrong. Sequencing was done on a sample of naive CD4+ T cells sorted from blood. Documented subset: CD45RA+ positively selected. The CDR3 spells CASRRMASYEQYF. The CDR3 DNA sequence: TGTGCCAGCAGGAGAATGGCAAGTTACGAGCAGTACTTC.